What follows are 31 T cell receptor beta chains derived from one specimen sequenced in a study of cytomegalovirus exposure and HLA in healthy donors (dated by TCRdb to about 2017). The library was obtained by the immunoSEQ multiplex PCR assay. A mixture of 60 forward primers for TCR Vbeta segments and 13 reverse primers for TCR Jbeta segments was used in the multiplex PCR. The table comes from immuneACCESS by way of TCRdb, which keeps in-frame sequences with V and J called. Part of the clones is missing from these tables; in studies checked, under half for an unresolved V gene and the rest for unknown reasons. In all, the sample holds under 300,000 clones, and around 80% of those were seen once. Roughly 7.4% of the sample belongs to the ten largest clones. Specimen: PBMCs. The origin of the receptors is a woman aged 55 to 70 in good health and CMV-seropositive.

This clone was seen only a few times. The chain is built from TRBV4-1 and TRBJ2-7; D is uncertain. V was shortened by 0 bases and J by 4 bases, with 7 bases between the two germline ends. CDR3 size: 13 residues. Germline loops: CDR1 MGHRA, CDR2 YSYEKL. The CDR3 spells CASSQEAWYEQYF. The CDR3 DNA follows: TGCGCCAGCAGCCAAGAGGCATGGTACGAGCAGTACTTC.

The chain has TRBV28 and TRBJ1-5, with 11 bases aligning to TRBD1. Germline trimming cut 5 bases from V and 6 bases from J; bases unmatched to any gene: 3. CDR3 length: 14 amino acids. The germline V gene has CDR1 MDHEN and CDR2 SYDVKM. CDR3 in DNA: TGTGCCAGCAGTGGGACAGGGGGTGTTCAGCCCCAGCATTTT. It specifies CASSGTGGVQPQHF. The full variable domain, in which reference TRBV28 and TRBJ1-5 provide the parts outside the CDR3, is DVKVTQSSRYLVKRTGEKVFLECVQDMDHENMFWYRQDPGLGLRLIYFSYDVKMKEKGDIPEGYSVSREKKERFSLILESASTNQTSMYLCASSGTGGVQPQHFGDGTRLSIL.

The V gene is TRBV6-6, the J gene TRBJ2-3, with a tentative D call TRBD2 (6 bases). Germline CDR1 reads MNHNY; CDR2 reads SVGAGI (reference sequence). V was cut by 2 bases and J by 3 bases, with 9 bases left in between. The CDR3 extends over 14 amino acids. CDR3 sequence: CASSYAGGTDTQYF. CDR3 in DNA: TGTGCCAGCAGTTACGCCGGAGGGACAGATACGCAGTATTTT.

V usage is TRBV10-1 and J usage is TRBJ1-4; D is perhaps TRBD1 (6 bases). There are 15 residues in the CDR3. V was pared by 6 bases and J by 6 bases, with 17 bases between. The germline V gene encodes CDR1 WNHNN and CDR2 SYGVQD (reference sequence). This CDR3 reads CASSPGRGRDEKLFF. For the CDR3, the DNA is TGCGCCAGCAGCCCCGGCAGGGGACGGGATGAAAAACTGTTTTTT.

This sequence joins TRBV5-1 and TRBJ2-5, with a tentative D call TRBD1 (6 bases). Germline loops: CDR1 SGHRS, CDR2 YFSETQ. Between the trimmed V and J ends, which lost 7 bases and 1 base, there was a span of 20 bases. The CDR3 runs to 16 residues. The CDR3 nucleotides read TGCGCCAGCTCAAATTCCCTCCAGGGGCGCCAAGAGACCCAGTACTTC. As protein: CASSNSLQGRQETQYF.

This clone was counted only a few times. The chain links TRBV30 to TRBJ1-2; tentatively, D is TRBD1 (6 bases). This CDR3 has 16 amino acids. Between the trimmed V and J ends, which lost 0 bases and 4 bases, there was a span of 18 bases. The germline CDR1 and CDR2 sequences are GTSNPN and SVGIG (reference sequence). For the CDR3, the DNA is TGTGCCTGGAGTGTAGACAGGCTGGGCCCCGGCTATGGCTACACCTTC. It codes for CAWSVDRLGPGYGYTF.

The chain combines TRBV27 with TRBJ1-1, with 7 bases that match TRBD1. V was clipped by 4 bases and J by 5 bases; unmatched bases: 1. The CDR3 spans 12 residues. CDR1 and CDR2 (germline): MNHEY, SMNVEV (reference sequence). The CDR3 region is CASSSRGTEAFF. In DNA form, the CDR3 reads TGTGCCAGCAGTTCCAGGGGGACTGAAGCTTTCTTT.

The chain's CDR3 is CASKTSGPTDTQYF. The CDR3 DNA follows: TGTGCCAGCAAGACTAGCGGCCCCACAGATACGCAGTATTTT. The rearrangement links TRBV2 to TRBJ2-3; 9 positions match TRBD2. The CDR3 loop spans 14 amino acids. With V trimmed by 7 bases and J by 2 bases, 4 bases remained unmatched. Germline lookup yields CDR1 SNHLY and CDR2 FYNNEI.

The chain employs TRBV7-9 and TRBJ2-1; 7 nucleotides line up with TRBD2. Germline V lookup: CDR1 SEHNR, CDR2 FQNEAQ (reference sequence). V was pared by 3 bases and J by 0 bases, with 2 bases of the junction left unmatched. The CDR3 runs 15 residues. Here the CDR3 reads CASSLRGSSYNEQFF. The CDR3 nucleotides are TGTGCCAGCAGCTTGCGGGGGAGCTCCTACAATGAGCAGTTCTTC.

The chain joins TRBV27 to TRBJ1-3; TRBD1 is a possible D gene (5 bases). Germline values: CDR1 MNHEY, CDR2 SMNVEV (reference sequence). V lost 0 bases and J 15 bases, leaving 15 bases between the germline ends. This CDR3 has 13 amino acids. The CDR3 loop is CASSLSGHPPGYF. The CDR3 coding sequence is TGTGCCAGCAGTTTATCAGGACACCCCCCTGGATATTTT.

This clone has a handful of counts. The chain combines TRBV25-1 with TRBJ2-3, with D possibly matching TRBD2 (5 bases). This CDR3 region has 13 residues. CDR1 is MGHDK and CDR2 is SYGVNS in the germline V gene. V shed 9 bases and J shed 2 bases, with 12 bases lying between them. CDR3 in DNA: TGTGCCAGTTCCGGGATAGACACAGATACGCAGTATTTT. Protein product: CASSGIDTDTQYF. The full variable domain, in which reference TRBV25-1 and TRBJ2-3 provide the parts outside the CDR3, is EADIYQTPRYLVIGTGKKITLECSQTMGHDKMYWYQQDPGMELHLIHYSYGVNSTEKGDLSSESTVSRIRTEHFPLTLESARPSHTSQYLCASSGIDTDTQYFGPGTRLTVL.

The V and J genes are TRBV27 and TRBJ2-1; D is perhaps TRBD2 (5 bases). With 4 bases removed from V and 9 bases from J, the gap between germline ends came to 16 bases. There are 14 residues in the CDR3. CDR1 MNHEY and CDR2 SMNVEV come from the germline V gene (reference sequence). The CDR3 here is CASSYLPREGEQFF. Written as DNA, the CDR3 is TGTGCCAGCAGTTATCTTCCCCGCGAGGGTGAGCAGTTCTTC.

This chain uses TRBV5-1 with TRBJ2-1; TRBD2 matches at 7 bases. The CDR3 sequence is 15 residues long. The ends lost 5 bases at V and 0 bases at J; junction bases unmatched: 5. Germline CDR1 is SGHRS and CDR2 is YFSETQ. The CDR3 spells CASRFERDSYNEQFF. CDR3 bases: TGCGCCAGCAGGTTTGAGCGGGACTCCTACAATGAGCAGTTCTTC.

The chain joins TRBV11-2 to TRBJ2-5, with 11 bases matching TRBD2. V lost 5 bases to trimming and J lost 4 bases; unmatched junction nucleotides: 6. The CDR3 extends over 15 amino acids. The germline V gene has CDR1 SGHAT and CDR2 FQNNGV. The CDR3 DNA is TGTGCCAGCAGCCCCTTAGCGGGAGGGCGAGAGACCCAGTACTTC. This encodes CASSPLAGGRETQYF.

The chain is built from TRBV4-1 and TRBJ1-4; 9 positions match TRBD1. The CDR3 has 15 amino acids. V was clipped by 2 bases and J by 4 bases; unmatched bases: 2. From germline, CDR1 is MGHRA and CDR2 YSYEKL. CDR3 protein: CASSQPGQGNEKLFF. The DNA of the CDR3 is TGCGCCAGCAGCCAACCGGGACAGGGTAATGAAAAACTGTTTTTT.

The rearrangement links TRBV7-9 to TRBJ2-4, with D possibly being TRBD2 (5 bases). Germline V gives CDR1 SEHNR, CDR2 FQNEAQ (reference sequence). CDR3 length equals 15 residues. Trimming pared 4 bases from V and 0 bases from J, leaving 10 bases between. Here the CDR3 reads CASSSLGRAKNIQYF. CDR3 DNA sequence: TGTGCCAGCAGCTCTCTAGGGAGAGCCAAAAACATTCAGTACTTC. Drawing the rest from reference TRBV7-9 and TRBJ2-4, the complete variable domain is DTGVSQNPRHKITKRGQNVTFRCDPISEHNRLYWYRQTLGQGPEFLTYFQNEAQLEKSRLLSDRFSAERPKGSFSTLEIQRTEQGDSAMYLCASSSLGRAKNIQYFGAGTRLSVL.

The V and J genes are TRBV19 and TRBJ2-7; perhaps TRBD2 as D (5 bases). Trimming pared 6 bases from V and 4 bases from J, leaving 10 bases between. The CDR3 consists of 12 residues. The germline V gene has CDR1 LNHDA and CDR2 SQIVND (reference sequence). The CDR3 spells CASSDGSYEQYF. The DNA of the CDR3 is TGTGCCAGTAGCGATGGGAGTTACGAGCAGTACTTC.

This chain joins TRBV5-1 and TRBJ1-1; TRBD1 might be the D (5 bases). CDR3 size: 14 residues. CDR1 SGHRS and CDR2 YFSETQ come from the germline V gene. V was trimmed by 6 bases and J by 6 bases, leaving 18 bases between them. DNA for the CDR3: TGCGCCAGCAATTCGGGGCGGGGGGGGGCTGAAGCTTTCTTT. Encoded protein: CASNSGRGGAEAFF.

V usage is TRBV5-1 and J usage is TRBJ2-2; 7 nucleotides align to TRBD2. After removal of 3 bases from V and 0 bases from J, the junction contained 2 bases not matched to a gene. Germline V gene lookup returns CDR1 SGHRS and CDR2 YFSETQ. There are 15 residues in the CDR3. The CDR3 here is CASSWGGTNTGELFF. CDR3 sequence (DNA): TGCGCCAGCAGCTGGGGGGGGACGAACACCGGGGAGCTGTTTTTT. Together with reference TRBV5-1 and TRBJ2-2, the CDR3 gives the full variable domain: KAGVTQTPRYLIKTRGQQVTLSCSPISGHRSVSWYQQTPGQGLQFLFEYFSETQRNKGNFPGRFSGRQFSNSRSEMNVSTLELGDSALYLCASSWGGTNTGELFFGEGSRLTVL.

The genes are TRBV5-6 and TRBJ2-7, with TRBD2 matching over 7 bases. Per the germline V gene, CDR1 is SGHDT and CDR2 is YYEEEE. The CDR3 loop spans 15 amino acids. V shed 0 bases and J 6 bases; nucleotides not matched to a gene: 9. CDR3 sequence: CASSLGGRATTEQYF. CDR3 nucleotides: TGTGCCAGCAGCTTGGGGGGGAGGGCCACAACCGAGCAGTACTTC.

The V gene is TRBV5-1, the J gene TRBJ2-3; D is possibly TRBD1 (7 bases). V was shortened by 6 bases and J by 0 bases, with 20 bases between the two germline ends. Germline-derived CDR1 and CDR2 are SGHRS and YFSETQ. The CDR3 is 17 residues long. CDR3 loop: CASTERQGLSSTDTQYF. The CDR3 coding sequence is TGCGCCAGCACCGAGCGACAGGGACTTTCTAGCACAGATACGCAGTATTTT.

This chain connects TRBV19 to TRBJ1-1; TRBD1 might be the D (5 bases). Germline V gene lookup returns CDR1 LNHDA and CDR2 SQIVND (reference sequence). Trimming took 7 bases from V and 2 from J, leaving 17 bases between them. CDR3 length: 15 amino acids. The CDR3 protein is CASNLGGELNTEAFF. The CDR3 DNA follows: TGTGCCAGTAACCTCGGGGGAGAATTAAACACTGAAGCTTTCTTT. The full variable domain, in which reference TRBV19 and TRBJ1-1 provide the parts outside the CDR3, is DGGITQSPKYLFRKEGQNVTLSCEQNLNHDAMYWYRQDPGQGLRLIYYSQIVNDFQKGDIAEGYSVSREKKESFPLTVTSAQKNPTAFYLCASNLGGELNTEAFFGQGTRLTVV.

The count of this clone is one. In DNA form, the CDR3 reads TGTGCCAGTAGTCGCCGGGAGCCTAATAACTATGGCTACACCTTC. Translation: CASSRREPNNYGYTF. V and J are TRBV19 and TRBJ1-2; D gene uncertain. Between the trimmed V and J ends, which lost 5 bases and 1 base, there was a span of 14 bases. This CDR3 is built from 15 residues. In germline, CDR1 is LNHDA, CDR2 SQIVND (reference sequence). Full variable domain (missing parts from reference TRBV19 and TRBJ1-2): DGGITQSPKYLFRKEGQNVTLSCEQNLNHDAMYWYRQDPGQGLRLIYYSQIVNDFQKGDIAEGYSVSREKKESFPLTVTSAQKNPTAFYLCASSRREPNNYGYTFGSGTRLTVV.

This chain uses TRBV11-2 with TRBJ2-7, with TRBD2 matching over 11 bases. The V segment lost 5 bases and the J segment 6 bases; nucleotides outside the gene matches: 6. This CDR3 comprises 14 residues. CDR1 SGHAT and CDR2 FQNNGV come from the germline V gene. CDR3 loop: CASSTGTSGTEQYF. In DNA, the CDR3 is TGTGCCAGCAGCACCGGGACTAGCGGCACCGAGCAGTACTTC.

V is TRBV4-1 and J is TRBJ1-1, with a tentative D call TRBD1 (5 bases). The CDR3 runs to 17 residues. From germline, CDR1 is MGHRA and CDR2 YSYEKL. Trimming left V 4 bases short and J 0 bases short, with 18 bases between. The CDR3 loop reads CASSRIRGTGLNTEAFF. The CDR3 bases are TGCGCCAGCAGCCGGATCCGCGGGACGGGTTTGAACACTGAAGCTTTCTTT.

The chain combines TRBV18 with TRBJ2-7; tentative D call: TRBD2 (6 bases). This CDR3 is 14 amino acids long. CDR1 is KGHSH, CDR2 LQKENI, per germline. V was shortened by 3 bases and J by 3 bases, with 12 bases between the two germline ends. The CDR3 nucleotides are TGTGCCAGCTCACCCGCCGGGAGCGGCTACGAGCAGTACTTC. Translated, it gives CASSPAGSGYEQYF.

The chain joins TRBV5-6 to TRBJ2-7; a possible D gene is TRBD1 (6 bases). V lost 4 bases, J lost 9 bases, and 14 bases lay in between. CDR1 and CDR2 from the germline V gene are SGHDT and YYEEEE. CDR3 length equals 12 residues. CDR3 DNA: TGTGCCAGCAGCCGTAGGGGGAGTGGGCAGTACTTC. Residues: CASSRRGSGQYF.

This chain links TRBV30 with TRBJ1-2, with D tentatively TRBD1 (6 bases). This CDR3 contains 15 residues. Germline CDR1 is GTSNPN and CDR2 is SVGIG (reference sequence). The germline V and J ends were trimmed by 0 bases and 4 bases, with 15 bases remaining between them. The CDR3 loop is CAWSVLGTPVYGYTF. The CDR3 bases are TGTGCCTGGAGTGTACTCGGGACACCCGTCTATGGCTACACCTTC.

The chain joins TRBV27 to TRBJ2-7, with D perhaps matching TRBD2 (6 bases). Trimming removed 3 bases at V and 3 bases at J, with 18 bases between. CDR1 MNHEY and CDR2 SMNVEV come from the germline V gene (reference sequence). The CDR3 is 16 amino acids. The CDR3, as DNA: TGTGCCAGCAGTTTGGTTTCGACTAGTGGGCACTACGAGCAGTACTTC. Translated: CASSLVSTSGHYEQYF.

The chain joins TRBV21-1 to TRBJ1-5. TRBV21-1 is assigned pseudogene status. The CDR3 sequence is 17 residues long. The CDR3 DNA follows: TGTGCCAGCACCCCTCGGGGGACGACACGGGGATATCAGCCCCAGCATTTT. It is translated as CASTPRGTTRGYQPQHF.

The chain recombines TRBV6-6 with TRBJ1-1; D is perhaps TRBD1 (6 bases). There are 14 residues in the CDR3. V was clipped by 7 bases and J by 0 bases, with 12 bases between them. Per germline, CDR1 MNHNY and CDR2 SVGAGI (reference sequence). CDR3 nucleotides: TGTGCCAGCACCCCCCGACAGGTGAACACTGAAGCTTTCTTT. Amino acids: CASTPRQVNTEAFF.